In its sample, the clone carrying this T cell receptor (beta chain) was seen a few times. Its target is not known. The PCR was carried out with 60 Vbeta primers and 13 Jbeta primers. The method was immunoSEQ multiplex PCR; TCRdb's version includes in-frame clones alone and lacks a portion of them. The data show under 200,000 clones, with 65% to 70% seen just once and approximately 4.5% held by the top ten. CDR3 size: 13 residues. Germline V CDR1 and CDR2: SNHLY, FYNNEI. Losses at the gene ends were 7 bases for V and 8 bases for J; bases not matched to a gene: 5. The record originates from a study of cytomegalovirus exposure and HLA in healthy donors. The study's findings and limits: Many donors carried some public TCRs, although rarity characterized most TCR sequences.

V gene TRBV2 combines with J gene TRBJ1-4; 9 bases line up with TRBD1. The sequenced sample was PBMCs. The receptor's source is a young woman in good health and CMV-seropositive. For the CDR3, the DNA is TGTGCCAGCATGGGACAGGGAAAAGAAAAACTGTTTTTT. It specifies CASMGQGKEKLFF.